The T cell receptor (beta chain) under discussion was sequenced for a study of T cells in Graves' hyperthyroidism and ophthalmopathy. Authors of the study amplified TCR beta CDR3 regions from RNA transcripts. The HTBI primer set drove a first-round RT-PCR of the TCR CDR3. TCRdb re-called the multiplex PCR reads with MiXCR, one entry per CDR3 protein. The sample gives 130,000 to 150,000 distinct CDR3 sequences, 22% of which show up once; 65% to 80% is in the top ten. Looked up from germline, CDR1 is SGHTA and CDR2 is FQGNSA. The CDR3 is 17 amino acids. Losses at the gene ends were 2 bases for V and 4 bases for J; bases not matched to a gene: 11.

This sequence originates from a woman aged 45-65 years with Graves' hyperthyroidism that later progressed to Graves' ophthalmopathy. The sequencing sample was made of blood. This chain uses TRBV7-2 with TRBJ2-3, with 8 bases that match TRBD1. This chain's CDR3 is CASSLMRAGGLPDTQYF. The DNA for the CDR3 is TGTGCCAGCAGCTTAATGAGAGCAGGGGGCTTACCAGATACGCAGTATTTT. Full variable domain (missing parts from reference TRBV7-2 and TRBJ2-3): GAGVSQSPSNKVTEKGKDVELRCDPISGHTALYWYRQSLGQGLEFLIYFQGNSAPDKSGLPSDRFSAERTGGSVSTLTIQRTQQEDSAVYLCASSLMRAGGLPDTQYFGPGTRLTVL.